A selection of T cell receptor beta chains follows, all from one sample in a study of T-cell reconstitution after alpha-beta-depleted transplantation in children. From the PCR reads, TCRdb called clonotypes with MiXCR, one entry per CDR3 protein. The table lists about 540,000 distinct CDR3 sequences, 25% to 30% of them singletons. Sequences were derived from PBMCs, sampled before TCRalphabeta/CD19-depleted stem cell transplant. These receptor sequences come from a boy in the first two years of life with Wiskott-Aldrich syndrome, due to receive a stem cell transplant. Each CDR3 is given with its conserved first and last residue. A D gene is named only where the DNA matches it firmly. Size tells how often a clone was seen (once, few, many) or the class of an expanded clone, and some rows leave it out.

d_gene,abundance,j_gene,v_gene,CDR3nt,CDR3aa
NA,few,TRBJ1-2,TRBV20-1,TGCAGTGCTAGTGACGAAACTAACTATGGCTACACCTTC,CSASDETNYGYTF
NA,few,TRBJ1-5,TRBV4-1,TGCGCCAGCAGCCCCAGGCAGGGGAAGAGAGGGAATCAGCCCCAGCATTTT,CASSPRQGKRGNQPQHF
NA,NA,TRBJ2-5,TRBV28,TGTGCCAGCAGGAACACAGGGCGCCAAGAGACCCAGTACTTC,CASRNTGRQETQYF
TRBD2,NA,TRBJ2-1,TRBV5-1,TGCGCCAGCAGCATAGCGGGAGGGGCGGGTTATGAGCAGTTCTTC,CASSIAGGAGYEQFF
TRBD2,NA,TRBJ2-7,TRBV6-1,TGTGCCAGCAGGGGGACTAGCGGGAGTCGCTCCTACGAGCAGTACTTC,CASRGTSGSRSYEQYF
NA,NA,TRBJ2-7,TRBV7-2,TGTTCCAGCAGCTTACCCTCCTACGAGCAGTACTTC,CSSSLPSYEQYF
TRBD2,few,TRBJ2-5,TRBV15,TGTGCCACCCAGGCCGGGGTAGCGGGAGTAGAGACCCAGTACTTC,CATQAGVAGVETQYF
NA,few,TRBJ2-7,TRBV12-3/TRBV12-4,TGTGCCAGCAGCCCCCGGGGAGGGGGTTACGAGCAGTACTTC,CASSPRGGGYEQYF
TRBD2,few,TRBJ2-4,TRBV20-1,TGCAGTGCTAAGAAGACTAGCACCGACAAAAACATTCAGTACTTC,CSAKKTSTDKNIQYF
NA,few,TRBJ2-2,TRBV9,TGTGCCAGCAGCCCGCGATTTACCGGGGAGCTGTTTTTT,CASSPRFTGELFF
TRBD1,few,TRBJ1-1,TRBV12-3/TRBV12-4,TGTGCCAGCAGTTTAGCGGTGACAGGGGTGACTGAAGCTTTCTTT,CASSLAVTGVTEAFF
NA,few,TRBJ2-3,TRBV9,TGTGCCAGCAGCGTAGGGGGCTGGACAGATACGCAGTATTTT,CASSVGGWTDTQYF
NA,NA,TRBJ2-7,TRBV20-1,TGCAGTGCTAATCTAGCGCGAACCTACGAGCAGTACTTC,CSANLARTYEQYF
NA,NA,TRBJ2-2,TRBV6-1,TGTGCCAGCAGAAGGACAACGAACACCGGGGAGCTGTTTTTT,CASRRTTNTGELFF
TRBD2,once,TRBJ2-1,TRBV12-3/TRBV12-4,TGTGCCAGCAGTTTAGTTAAGGGAGCGGGAGGGCCTTATCGCGTCAATGAGCAGTTCTTC,CASSLVKGAGGPYRVNEQFF
TRBD1,few,TRBJ2-5,TRBV5-1,TGCGCCAGCAGCTTGGGGGTGTTACAGGGGGAGACCCAGTACTTC,CASSLGVLQGETQYF
NA,few,TRBJ2-2,TRBV6-5,TGTGCCAGCAGTTACACGGGAACGACGGGGGAGCTGTTTTTT,CASSYTGTTGELFF
NA,NA,TRBJ1-3,TRBV4-2,TGTGCCAGCAGCCAAGAAGTTTGGGACGTAAGCTCTGGAAACACCATATATTTT,CASSQEVWDVSSGNTIYF
NA,few,TRBJ2-3,TRBV4-1,TGCGCCAGCAGCTATCTCACAGATACGCAGTATTTT,CASSYLTDTQYF
TRBD1,NA,TRBJ2-7,TRBV5-1,TGCGCCAGCAGCCCCGGGACAGGGGATTACGAGCAGTACTTC,CASSPGTGDYEQYF
TRBD2,NA,TRBJ2-1,TRBV28,TGTGCCAGCAGTAGTCGGGAGGGAGGGGTAGATGAGCAGTTCTTC,CASSSREGGVDEQFF
NA,NA,TRBJ1-6,TRBV20-1,TGCAGTGCTAGACCCCGAAATTCACCCCTCCACTTT,CSARPRNSPLHF
TRBD2,NA,TRBJ2-6,TRBV5-1,TGCGCCAGCAGCTTTGGTAGCGGGAGCTCAGGGGCCAACGTCCTGACTTTC,CASSFGSGSSGANVLTF
TRBD1,few,TRBJ2-1,TRBV12-3/TRBV12-4,TGTGCCAGCAGCCGGGACAGGGTCAGCGGGGTGTTCAGCGAGCAGTTCTTC,CASSRDRVSGVFSEQFF
TRBD2,few,TRBJ2-7,TRBV18,TGTGCCAGCTCACCGGGACTAGCGCAAGAGCAGTACTTC,CASSPGLAQEQYF
NA,NA,TRBJ1-1,TRBV29-1,TGCAGCGTTGAATGGGACATGAACACTGAAGCTTTCTTT,CSVEWDMNTEAFF
TRBD2,NA,TRBJ2-1,TRBV5-1,TGCGCCAGCAGCTTACTCCCGGGACCACCGGGGGGGAATGAGCAGTTCTTC,CASSLLPGPPGGNEQFF
NA,few,TRBJ1-3,TRBV7-8,TGTGCCAGCAGCTTGAGACAGGGAAACACCATATATTTT,CASSLRQGNTIYF
NA,NA,TRBJ2-1,TRBV21-1,TGTGCCAGCACCGAATCAGGACAGGCGTACAATGAGCAGTTCTTC,CASTESGQAYNEQFF
NA,many,TRBJ1-5,TRBV5-4,TGTGCCAGCAGCCCCGGGACGGAGAGCAATCAGCCCCAGCATTTT,CASSPGTESNQPQHF
TRBD1,few,TRBJ2-1,TRBV14,TGTGCCAGCAGCCAAGTCAAGGGACAGGGGTTCAATGAGCAGTTCTTC,CASSQVKGQGFNEQFF
NA,few,TRBJ2-5,TRBV6-5,TGTGCCAGCAGTTACTCGGGAATAGAAGGGAAAGAGACCCAGTACTTC,CASSYSGIEGKETQYF
TRBD1,NA,TRBJ1-3,TRBV12-3/TRBV12-4,TGTGCCAGCAGTTTAACAGGGGGCCCTGGAAACACCATATATTTT,CASSLTGGPGNTIYF
NA,once,TRBJ2-7,TRBV20-1,TGCAGTGCTAGGCGTGAAAGACACGAGCAGTACTTC,CSARRERHEQYF
TRBD2,NA,TRBJ2-5,TRBV13,TGTGCCAGCAGCTTTTCTCGGCGGGGGGAGACCCAGTACTTC,CASSFSRRGETQYF
NA,few,TRBJ2-5,TRBV29-1,TGCAGCGTGGCCGCTGGGGGGTTCCCTCCAGAGACCCAGTACTTC,CSVAAGGFPPETQYF
TRBD2,few,TRBJ2-3,TRBV28,TGTGCCAGCAGTTATAGCGGGAGGGCCGGAGATACGCAGTATTTT,CASSYSGRAGDTQYF
NA,NA,TRBJ2-2,TRBV25-1,TGTGCCAGCAGCTCGACAGAATCGAACACCGGGGAGCTGTTTTTT,CASSSTESNTGELFF
NA,few,TRBJ2-3,TRBV9,TGTGCCAGCAGCGTAGATCTGGGGGTGGTGACAGATACGCAGTATTTT,CASSVDLGVVTDTQYF
TRBD1,many,TRBJ2-7,TRBV18,TGCGCCAGCAGCCCGACAGGGGGGTACGAGCAGTACTTC,CASSPTGGYEQYF